This T cell receptor beta chain was sequenced in a study of long-term antiretroviral therapy in people with HIV. Study background: About a decade before 2015, the earliest samples were taken when ART was typically delayed.

People in the study who had HIV all got their treatment in the United States. The V gene lost 5 bases and the J gene lost 4 bases, with 18 bases spanning the gap. CDR3 length: 16 residues. Germline V gene sequence: CDR1 LNHDA, CDR2 SQIVND (reference sequence). At the survey level, the v3.0 immunoSEQ assay was run. Generated by immunoSEQ multiplex PCR, the TCRdb table keeps only in-frame clones and is missing some. The sample lists around 34,000 clones; 80% to 85% were seen once. This chain joins TRBV19 and TRBJ2-1; D is uncertain. The specimen comprised unsorted PBMCs, sampled 1.5 years after starting antiretroviral therapy. The sequence came from a man younger than 35 with HIV. CDR3 residues: CASSLSLMGPYNEQFF. The DNA for the CDR3 is TGTGCCAGTAGTCTTTCTCTTATGGGCCCATACAATGAGCAGTTCTTC.